These 6 T cell receptor beta chains were all obtained from the same sample, sequenced in a study of T cell clonality in common variable immunodeficiency. The repertoire was sequenced with immunoSEQ multiplex PCR; TCRdb's copy has only in-frame clones and lacks some. The sample includes 35,000 to 55,000 clones, none of them occurring once. The specimen was peripheral blood mononuclear cells. The origin of the receptors is a person aged 18 to 75 in good health.

In its sample, this clone was seen many times. Read coverage stops 3 residues before the CDR3 terminus; the germline J gene supplies the remainder. This chain joins TRBV9 and TRBJ2-7, with TRBD1 identical over 9 bases. The ends lost 2 bases at V and 4 bases at J; junction bases unmatched: 7. The CDR3 spans 15 residues. Germline loops: CDR1 SGDLS, CDR2 YYNGEE. The CDR3: CASSVTGGTVYEQYF. CDR3 DNA, as far as it was read: TGTGCCAGCAGCGTTACAGGGGGCACTGTGTACGAG.

This clone was counted at least ten times. The read ends 3 residues early relative to the CDR3; the germline J gene fills the gap. The rearrangement links TRBV9 to TRBJ2-7; the D gene is possibly TRBD1 (6 bases). There are 15 residues in the CDR3. Trimming left V 3 bases short and J 0 bases short, with 13 bases between. Looked up from germline, CDR1 is SGDLS and CDR2 is YYNGEE. The chain's CDR3 is CASSERGQGSYEQYF. The CDR3 DNA, read in part, is TGTGCCAGCAGCGAGAGGGGACAAGGCTCCTACGAG. Full variable domain (missing parts from reference TRBV9 and TRBJ2-7): DSGVTQTPKHLITATGQRVTLRCSPRSGDLSVYWYQQSLDQGLQFLIQYYNGEERAKGNILERFSAQQFPDLHSELNLSSLELGDSALYFCASSERGQGSYEQYFGPGTRLTVT.

This clone was detected many times. The sequence runs out 3 residues before the end of the CDR3; the remainder is reconstructed from the germline J gene. The rearrangement uses TRBV2 and TRBJ1-1, with D possibly being TRBD1 (6 bases). V was clipped by 3 bases and J by 1 base, with 6 bases between them. Germline V lookup: CDR1 SNHLY, CDR2 FYNNEI. The CDR3 loop spans 13 amino acids. CDR3 loop: CASSEGANTEAFF. CDR3 bases read: TGTGCCAGCAGTGAGGGGGCGAACACTGAA. The variable domain in full, with the rest retrieved from reference TRBV2 and TRBJ1-1, is EPEVTQTPSHQVTQMGQEVILRCVPISNHLYFYWYRQILGQKVEFLVSFYNNEISEKSEIFDDQFSVERPDGSNFTLKIRSTKLEDSAMYFCASSEGANTEAFFGQGTRLTVV.

In its sample, this clone was seen many times. Coverage ceases 3 residues before the CDR3 finishes, and the germline J gene fills in the end. The chain links TRBV14 to TRBJ1-6, with D hard to call. Trimming stripped 1 base from V and 8 bases from J, with 12 bases between. The V gene's germline CDR1 is SGHDN and CDR2 FVKESK. The CDR3 totals 15 residues. CDR3 DNA, as far as it was read: TGTGCCAGCAGCCAAGGTCGGTTCTCCCATTCACCC. Its protein product is CASSQGRFSHSP. The full-length CDR3 reads as CASSQGRFSHSPLHF.

This clone was detected many times. The sequenced fragment ends 3 residues before the CDR3 boundary, so the rest is inferred from the germline J gene. The V and J genes are TRBV7-6 and TRBJ1-1; TRBD1 matches at 7 bases. V lost 4 bases and J lost 0; bases outside the gene matches: 5. The germline V gene encodes CDR1 SGHVS and CDR2 FNYEAQ. CDR3 length: 15 amino acids. The CDR3 reads CASSYRDSVNTEAFF. CDR3 DNA, as far as it was read: TGTGCCAGCAGCTACAGGGACAGCGTGAACACTGAA. The full variable domain, completed using reference TRBV7-6 and TRBJ1-1, is GAGVSQSPRYKVTKRGQDVALRCDPISGHVSLYWYRQALGQGPEFLTYFNYEAQQDKSGLPNDRFSAERPEGSISTLTIQRTEQRDSAMYRCASSYRDSVNTEAFFGQGTRLTVV.

This clone was picked up many times. The observed sequence ends 3 residues before the CDR3 terminus, with the missing tail filled in from the germline J gene. The rearrangement links TRBV7-9 to TRBJ1-3; no definite D call. Trimming pared 6 bases from V and 4 bases from J, leaving 16 bases between. This CDR3 region has 15 residues. Germline assignment: CDR1 SEHNR and CDR2 FQNEAQ (reference sequence). CDR3 DNA (partial): TGTGCCAGCAGTCGTACCGGGGAGAGCGGAAACACC. It is translated as CASSRTGESGNT. In full, the CDR3 is CASSRTGESGNTIYF. Complete variable domain (other parts from reference TRBV7-9 and TRBJ1-3): DTGVSQNPRHKITKRGQNVTFRCDPISEHNRLYWYRQTLGQGPEFLTYFQNEAQLEKSRLLSDRFSAERPKGSFSTLEIQRTEQGDSAMYLCASSRTGESGNTIYFGEGSWLTVV.